One sample yielded the 8 T cell receptor beta chains listed below, sequenced in a study of T cells in narcolepsy. Libraries were prepared by immunoSEQ multiplex PCR; TCRdb keeps only in-frame clonotypes and omits some of them. The sample holds about 27,000 clones, about four fifths seen once. Sequenced: memory (CD45RA-) CD4+ T cells from blood. All receptors come from a human donor in good health.

This chain connects TRBV5-3 to TRBJ1-4; 9 bases fit TRBD1. TRBV5-3 is an ORF; its function is uncertain. The CDR3 runs to 14 residues. Losses at the gene ends were 4 bases for V and 5 bases for J; bases not matched to a gene: 3. The CDR3 DNA sequence: TGTGCCAGAAGCCCCGACAGGGGGAATGAAAAACTGTTTTTT. Residues: CARSPDRGNEKLFF.

The chain employs TRBV2 and TRBJ2-5; D not resolved. The CDR3 is 12 amino acids. The germline CDR1 and CDR2 sequences are SNHLY and FYNNEI. V was trimmed by 8 bases and J by 4 bases, leaving 11 bases between them. The CDR3, as DNA: TGTGCCAGCTCCGAAACATCAGAGACCCAGTACTTC. This translates into CASSETSETQYF.

The rearrangement joins TRBV7-2 to TRBJ1-1; no clear D gene. Per germline, CDR1 SGHTA and CDR2 FQGNSA. The germline V and J ends were trimmed by 1 base and 0 bases, with 9 bases remaining between them. This CDR3 spans 15 amino acids. The CDR3, as DNA: TGTGCCAGCAGCTTAGATGGAGGGCTGAACACTGAAGCTTTCTTT. Its translation: CASSLDGGLNTEAFF.

The rearrangement joins TRBV21-1 to TRBJ1-5. TRBV21-1 corresponds to a pseudogene. This CDR3 contains 16 residues. This CDR3 is CASSKRNKRVNQPQHF. The CDR3 DNA is TGTGCCAGCAGCAAAAGGAACAAAAGGGTTAATCAGCCCCAGCATTTT.

The V gene is TRBV7-3, the J gene TRBJ2-7, with D possibly being TRBD2 (6 bases). The V end lost 5 bases, the J end lost 1 base, and 18 bases lay between the germline ends. The CDR3 runs to 16 residues. Germline V gives CDR1 SGHTA, CDR2 FQGTGA. CDR3: CASSITGTSQSYEQYF. The CDR3 DNA follows: TGTGCCAGCAGCATTACCGGGACTTCCCAGTCCTACGAGCAGTACTTC.

This clone turned up a few times. This sequence joins TRBV2 and TRBJ1-2; TRBD1 agrees at 7 bases. CDR3 length: 14 residues. In germline, CDR1 is SNHLY, CDR2 FYNNEI. Trimming took 6 bases from V and 4 from J; bases not matched to a gene: 8. CDR3 DNA: TGTGCCAGCAGGTACAGAGGGGGCGGCTATGGCTACACCTTC. This sequence encodes CASRYRGGGYGYTF.

This chain links TRBV10-3 with TRBJ1-5, with a possible D match to TRBD1 (5 bases). The V and J ends lost 6 bases and 0 bases respectively, with 9 bases between them. Germline V lookup: CDR1 ENHRY, CDR2 SYGVKD. The CDR3 is 14 amino acids. The CDR3 reads CAISPGNSNQPQHF. As DNA, the CDR3 is TGTGCCATCAGCCCAGGGAATAGCAATCAGCCCCAGCATTTT.

The chain uses TRBV4-1 and TRBJ1-5; unclear D gene. CDR1 is MGHRA and CDR2 is YSYEKL in the germline V gene. CDR3 length equals 16 residues. The V gene lost 1 base and the J gene lost 7 bases, with 17 bases spanning the gap. The chain's CDR3 is CASSQVAGSTRQPQHF. The CDR3 DNA sequence: TGCGCCAGCAGCCAAGTTGCGGGTTCAACAAGACAGCCCCAGCATTTT.